This T cell receptor (beta chain) came from a study of shared clonotypes between healthy human individuals. TCRdb keeps only in-frame clones here, not all; method: immunoSEQ multiplex PCR. Of a few million clones in the sample, more than 80% are singletons; the top ten hold about 0.13%. CDR3 size: 13 residues. Germline V CDR1 and CDR2: GTSNPN, SVGIG (reference sequence). Germline trimming cut 5 bases from V and 9 bases from J; bases unmatched to any gene: 6. The TCR sequence derives from a man aged 18 to 30 in good health. The sequencing sample was made of naive CD4+ T cells sorted from blood. The subset here: CD45RA+ positively selected. The V and J genes are TRBV30 and TRBJ2-7; 14 bases align to TRBD2. The CDR3, as DNA: TGTGCCTGGGCACCGGGACTAGCGGGAGTGCAGTACTTC. Translated, it gives CAWAPGLAGVQYF.